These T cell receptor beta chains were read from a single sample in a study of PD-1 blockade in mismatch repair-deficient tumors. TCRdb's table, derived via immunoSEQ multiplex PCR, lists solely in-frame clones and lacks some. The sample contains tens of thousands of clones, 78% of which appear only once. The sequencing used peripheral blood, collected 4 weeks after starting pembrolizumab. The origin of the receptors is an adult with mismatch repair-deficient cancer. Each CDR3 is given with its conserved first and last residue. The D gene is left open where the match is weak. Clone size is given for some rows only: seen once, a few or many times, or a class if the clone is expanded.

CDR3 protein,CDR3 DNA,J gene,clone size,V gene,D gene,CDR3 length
CASSLFAGPNEQFF,TGTGCCAGCAGCTTATTCGCAGGGCCCAATGAGCAGTTCTTC,TRBJ2-1,NA,TRBV7-8,NA,14
CASSGDGLPNTEAFF,TGTGCCAGCAGCGGGGACGGACTCCCGAACACTGAAGCTTTCTTT,TRBJ1-1,NA,TRBV13,NA,15
CASSLGQGAAMNTEAFF,TGTGCCAGCAGCTTGGGACAGGGGGCTGCCATGAACACTGAAGCTTTCTTT,TRBJ1-1,few,TRBV5-4,TRBD1,17
CASSIVWRGMRTEAFF,TGTGCCAGTAGTATAGTGTGGCGGGGGATGAGGACTGAAGCTTTCTTT,TRBJ1-1,few,TRBV19,NA,16
CASGREGGQFYEQYF,TGTGCCAGCGGGCGAGAAGGAGGACAGTTCTACGAGCAGTACTTC,TRBJ2-7,NA,TRBV21-1,NA,15
CASSPFASNTGELFF,TGTGCCAGCTCACCGTTCGCGTCGAACACCGGGGAGCTGTTTTTT,TRBJ2-2,NA,TRBV18,NA,15
CASSSKTSGSYNEQFF,TGTGCCAGCAGCTCTAAGACTAGCGGCTCCTACAATGAGCAGTTCTTC,TRBJ2-1,NA,TRBV5-4,TRBD2,16
CASSLVVSRGQETQYF,TGTGCCAGCAGCTTAGTTGTTTCGAGAGGACAAGAGACCCAGTACTTC,TRBJ2-5,once,TRBV7-2,NA,16
CASSIEMKSGNTIYF,TGTGCCAGTAGTATAGAGATGAAGTCTGGAAACACCATATATTTT,TRBJ1-3,NA,TRBV19,NA,15
CASSLREPSYEQYF,TGCGCCAGCAGCTTGCGGGAGCCCTCCTACGAGCAGTACTTC,TRBJ2-7,NA,TRBV5-1,NA,14
CASSIGTVQETQYF,TGCGCCAGCAGCATAGGGACCGTGCAAGAGACCCAGTACTTC,TRBJ2-5,NA,TRBV5-1,NA,14
CASSDSGGAYEQYF,TGCGCCAGCAGCGATAGCGGGGGAGCCTACGAGCAGTACTTC,TRBJ2-7,NA,TRBV5-1,TRBD2,14
CASSVRGGRNTGELFF,TGTGCCAGCAGCGTCCGTGGTGGGAGGAACACCGGGGAGCTGTTTTTT,TRBJ2-2,NA,TRBV9,NA,16
CASSPTRTGPTEAFF,TGTGCCAGCAGTCCAACTCGAACAGGGCCCACTGAAGCTTTCTTT,TRBJ1-1,NA,TRBV6-1,NA,15
CASRPPESYEQYF,TGCGCCAGCAGGCCTCCGGAATCCTACGAGCAGTACTTC,TRBJ2-7,NA,TRBV5-1,NA,13
CASSYSSGEQYF,TGTGCCAGCAGTTACTCTTCGGGGGAGCAGTACTTC,TRBJ2-7,NA,TRBV6-5,NA,12
CASSEFGNMNTEAFF,TGTGCCAGCAGTGAATTTGGCAACATGAACACTGAAGCTTTCTTT,TRBJ1-1,NA,TRBV2,NA,15
CASSLGHPYEQYF,TGTGCCAGCAGCTTGGGTCACCCCTACGAGCAGTACTTC,TRBJ2-7,NA,TRBV5-6,NA,13
CASSPQSGRAANEQFF,TGTGCCAGCAGCCCACAAAGCGGGAGGGCCGCGAATGAGCAGTTCTTC,TRBJ2-1,few,TRBV7-2,TRBD2,16
CASSEAGPSYNEQFF,TGTGCCAGCAGCGAGGCGGGCCCTTCCTACAATGAGCAGTTCTTC,TRBJ2-1,NA,TRBV9,NA,15
CASNRGAGPYEQYF,TGTGCCAGTAACAGGGGGGCAGGGCCCTACGAGCAGTACTTC,TRBJ2-7,NA,TRBV19,TRBD1,14
CASSPGRGEFYEQYF,TGTGCCAGTAGCCCCGGGCGGGGCGAATTCTACGAGCAGTACTTC,TRBJ2-7,NA,TRBV19,NA,15
CASSLYLAGGPDEQFF,TGTGCCAGCAGCTTATATCTAGCGGGAGGGCCTGATGAGCAGTTCTTC,TRBJ2-1,NA,TRBV7-6,TRBD2,16
CASSLGLAGGDTQYF,TGCGCCAGCAGCTTGGGACTAGCGGGAGGAGATACGCAGTATTTT,TRBJ2-3,NA,TRBV5-1,TRBD2,15
CASSQDMGDTLSYNQPQHF,TGTGCCAGCAGCCAAGATATGGGTGACACTCTTAGTTACAATCAGCCCCAGCATTTT,TRBJ1-5,NA,TRBV4-2,NA,19
CASSQVGTHGEQYF,TGTGCCAGCAGCCAAGTGGGGACCCACGGCGAGCAGTACTTC,TRBJ2-7,few,TRBV4-2,NA,14
CATTPTPAGNGYTF,TGTGCCACCACCCCAACGCCCGCGGGGAATGGCTACACCTTC,TRBJ1-2,NA,TRBV13,NA,14
CASGLLGRRDTGELFF,TGTGCCAGCGGCTTACTAGGGAGAAGAGACACCGGGGAGCTGTTTTTT,TRBJ2-2,NA,TRBV13,NA,16
CASSYGNKVNTGELFF,TGTGCCAGCAGTTATGGTAACAAGGTTAACACCGGGGAGCTGTTTTTT,TRBJ2-2,NA,TRBV6-5,NA,16
CAATRTGSLSGNTIYF,TGTGCCGCGACGAGGACAGGGTCACTCTCTGGAAACACCATATATTTT,TRBJ1-3,NA,TRBV19,TRBD1,16
CASSPGGWNEQFF,TGTGCCAGTAGTCCGGGAGGTTGGAATGAGCAGTTCTTC,TRBJ2-1,NA,TRBV19,TRBD2,13
CASSLGQSYEQYF,TGTGCCAGCTCTCTGGGACAGTCCTACGAGCAGTACTTC,TRBJ2-7,few,TRBV2,TRBD1,13
CAISVSGQGYEQYF,TGTGCCATCAGTGTGTCGGGACAGGGCTACGAGCAGTACTTC,TRBJ2-7,once,TRBV10-3,TRBD1,14
CASSRGQGAPGELFF,TGTGCCAGCAGCCGAGGACAGGGGGCTCCCGGGGAGCTGTTTTTT,TRBJ2-2,NA,TRBV11-1,TRBD1,15
CASSLYRSASTDTQYF,TGCGCCAGCAGCCTATACAGGAGCGCTAGCACAGATACGCAGTATTTT,TRBJ2-3,NA,TRBV5-1,NA,16
CASSLDGTQETQYF,TGTGCTAGCAGCTTAGACGGGACCCAAGAGACCCAGTACTTC,TRBJ2-5,NA,TRBV7-7,NA,14
CASSLGGGAWTGELFF,TGTGCCAGCAGTTTAGGAGGGGGAGCTTGGACCGGGGAGCTGTTTTTT,TRBJ2-2,NA,TRBV28,NA,16
CASSIWQGSLPGANVLTF,TGTGCCAGTAGTATTTGGCAGGGAAGCTTACCTGGGGCCAACGTCCTGACTTTC,TRBJ2-6,once,TRBV19,NA,18
CASSLALGYEQYF,TGTGCCAGCAGCTTAGCGCTGGGCTACGAGCAGTACTTC,TRBJ2-7,NA,TRBV7-6,NA,13
CASTAGNYNEQFF,TGTGCCAGCACCGCGGGGAACTACAATGAGCAGTTCTTC,TRBJ2-1,once,TRBV2,NA,13
CASSLAGILSGGYTF,TGCGCCAGCAGCTTGGCCGGGATACTCTCGGGGGGCTACACCTTC,TRBJ1-2,NA,TRBV5-1,NA,15
CASSPEPRGGYTF,TGTGCCAGCTCTCCCGAGCCACGGGGTGGCTACACCTTC,TRBJ1-2,few,TRBV18,NA,13
CASSTGRNEKLFF,TGTGCCAGCAGCACCGGACGAAATGAAAAACTGTTTTTT,TRBJ1-4,NA,TRBV5-6,NA,13
CASSQDQGGPYEQYF,TGCGCCAGCAGCCAAGATCAGGGGGGCCCCTACGAGCAGTACTTC,TRBJ2-7,NA,TRBV4-1,NA,15
CASSSNRAISTDTQYF,TGTGCCAGCAGCTCAAACCGGGCAATCAGCACAGATACGCAGTATTTT,TRBJ2-3,once,TRBV13,NA,16
CASSQAYPREQFF,TGCGCCAGCAGCCAAGCTTACCCTAGGGAGCAGTTCTTC,TRBJ2-1,once,TRBV4-3,NA,13